This T cell receptor beta chain was captured in a study of shared clonotypes between healthy human individuals. Study background: Each donor contributed plates that comprised three CD4 naive, three CD4 memory, two CD8 naive and one CD8 memory.

This clone was detected a few times. The CDR3 contains 13 residues. With 7 bases removed from V and 6 bases from J, the gap between germline ends came to 16 bases. Germline V gene lookup returns CDR1 SQVTM and CDR2 ANQGSEA. Several immunoSEQ 96-well plates shared each subset's DNA, each plate a replicate. Data came from immunoSEQ multiplex PCR; TCRdb stores just in-frame clones and leaves some out. Altogether millions of clones are present, 85% to 95% being singletons, with the ten largest covering about 0.37%. The sequenced material came from naive CD4+ T cells from PBMCs. Subset denoted: CD45RA+ positively selected. The V call is TRBV29-1, the J call TRBJ1-5, with D possibly matching TRBD1 (6 bases). The source is a young man in good health. Some clones in this sample may be carry-over from other donors' samples. CDR3 sequence (DNA): TGCAGCGCCGGGGGCAATAGGGGTCAGCCCCAGCATTTT. Translation gives CSAGGNRGQPQHF.